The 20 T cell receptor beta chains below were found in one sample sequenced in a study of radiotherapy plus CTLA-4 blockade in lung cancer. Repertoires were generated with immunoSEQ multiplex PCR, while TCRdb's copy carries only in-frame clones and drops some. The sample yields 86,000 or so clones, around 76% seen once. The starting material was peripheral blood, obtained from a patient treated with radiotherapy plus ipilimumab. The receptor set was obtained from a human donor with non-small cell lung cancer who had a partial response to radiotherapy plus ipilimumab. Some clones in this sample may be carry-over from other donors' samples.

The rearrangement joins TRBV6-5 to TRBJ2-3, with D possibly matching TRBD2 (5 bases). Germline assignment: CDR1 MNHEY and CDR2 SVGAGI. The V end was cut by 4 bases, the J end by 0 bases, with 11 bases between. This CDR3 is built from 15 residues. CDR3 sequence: CASSSLARSTDTQYF. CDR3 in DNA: TGTGCCAGCAGTTCGTTAGCGAGAAGCACAGATACGCAGTATTTT.

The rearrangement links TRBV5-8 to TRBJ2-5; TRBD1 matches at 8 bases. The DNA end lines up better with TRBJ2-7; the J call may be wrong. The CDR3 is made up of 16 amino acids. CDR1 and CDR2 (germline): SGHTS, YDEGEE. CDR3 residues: CASSKHIGDRSYEQYF. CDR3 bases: TGTGCCAGCAGCAAACATATAGGGGACAGGTCCTACGAGCAGTACTTC.

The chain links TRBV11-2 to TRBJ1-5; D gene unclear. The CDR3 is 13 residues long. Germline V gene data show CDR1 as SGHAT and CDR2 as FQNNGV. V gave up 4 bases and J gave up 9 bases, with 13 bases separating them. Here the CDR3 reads CASSSELGWPQHF. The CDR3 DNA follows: TGTGCCAGCAGCTCGGAGCTCGGGTGGCCCCAGCATTTT.

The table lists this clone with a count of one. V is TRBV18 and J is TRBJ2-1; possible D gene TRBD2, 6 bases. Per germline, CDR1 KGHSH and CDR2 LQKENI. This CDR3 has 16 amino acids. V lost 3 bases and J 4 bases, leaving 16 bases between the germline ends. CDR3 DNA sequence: TGTGCCAGCTCACCCGGGGACGCGGGATATTACAATGAGCAGTTCTTC. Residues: CASSPGDAGYYNEQFF.

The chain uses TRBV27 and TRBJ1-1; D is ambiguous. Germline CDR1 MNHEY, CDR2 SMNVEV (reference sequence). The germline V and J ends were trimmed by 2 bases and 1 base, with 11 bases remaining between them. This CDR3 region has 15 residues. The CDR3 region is CASSLAPRGNTEAFF. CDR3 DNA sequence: TGTGCCAGCAGTTTAGCCCCCCGCGGGAACACTGAAGCTTTCTTT.

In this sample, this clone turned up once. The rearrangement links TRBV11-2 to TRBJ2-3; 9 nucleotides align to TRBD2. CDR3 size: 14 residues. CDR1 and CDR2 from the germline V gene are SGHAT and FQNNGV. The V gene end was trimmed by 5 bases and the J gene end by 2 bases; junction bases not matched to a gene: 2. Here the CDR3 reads CASSEGLATDTQYF. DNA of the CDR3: TGTGCCAGCAGCGAGGGACTAGCCACAGATACGCAGTATTTT.

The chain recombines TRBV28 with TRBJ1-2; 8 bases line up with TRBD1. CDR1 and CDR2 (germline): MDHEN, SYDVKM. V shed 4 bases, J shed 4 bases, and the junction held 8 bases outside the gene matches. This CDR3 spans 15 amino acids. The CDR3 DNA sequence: TGTGCCAGCAGTTCCCTCCCGACAGGGGTCTATGGCTACACCTTC. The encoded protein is CASSSLPTGVYGYTF.

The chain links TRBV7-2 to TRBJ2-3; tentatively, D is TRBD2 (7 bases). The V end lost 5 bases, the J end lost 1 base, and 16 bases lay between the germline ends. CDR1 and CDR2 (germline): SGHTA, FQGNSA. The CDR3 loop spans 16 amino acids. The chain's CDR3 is CASSNMGGRGTDTQYF. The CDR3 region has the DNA TGTGCCAGCAGCAACATGGGGGGGCGAGGCACAGATACGCAGTATTTT.

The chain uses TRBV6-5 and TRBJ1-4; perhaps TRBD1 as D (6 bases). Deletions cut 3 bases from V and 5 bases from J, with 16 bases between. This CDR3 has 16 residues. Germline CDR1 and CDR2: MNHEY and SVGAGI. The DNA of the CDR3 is TGTGCCAGCAGTTATGGTTCAGGACAGAGAAATGAAAAACTGTTTTTT. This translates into CASSYGSGQRNEKLFF.

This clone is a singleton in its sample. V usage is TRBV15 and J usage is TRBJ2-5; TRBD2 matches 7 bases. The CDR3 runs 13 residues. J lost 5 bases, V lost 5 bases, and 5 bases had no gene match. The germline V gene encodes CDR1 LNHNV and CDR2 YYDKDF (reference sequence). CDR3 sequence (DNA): TGTGCCACCAGCCGACACGGGGGGGAGACCCAGTACTTC. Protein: CATSRHGGETQYF.

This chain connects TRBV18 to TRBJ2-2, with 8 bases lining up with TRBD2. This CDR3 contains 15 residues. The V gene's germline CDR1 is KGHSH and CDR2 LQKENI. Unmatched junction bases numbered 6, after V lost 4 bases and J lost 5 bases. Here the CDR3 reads CASSQGLVQTGELFF. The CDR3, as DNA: TGTGCCAGCTCACAGGGACTAGTTCAAACCGGGGAGCTGTTTTTT. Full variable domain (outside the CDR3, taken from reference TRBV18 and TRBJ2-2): NAGVMQNPRHLVRRRGQEARLRCSPMKGHSHVYWYRQLPEEGLKFMVYLQKENIIDESGMPKERFSAEFPKEGPSILRIQQVVRGDSAAYFCASSQGLVQTGELFFGEGSRLTVL.

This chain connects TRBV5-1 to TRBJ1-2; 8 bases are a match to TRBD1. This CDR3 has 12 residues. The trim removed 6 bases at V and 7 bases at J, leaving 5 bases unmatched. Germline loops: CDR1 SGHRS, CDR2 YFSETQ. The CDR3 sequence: CASTVGQGGYTF. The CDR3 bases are TGCGCCAGCACTGTAGGACAGGGTGGCTACACCTTC.

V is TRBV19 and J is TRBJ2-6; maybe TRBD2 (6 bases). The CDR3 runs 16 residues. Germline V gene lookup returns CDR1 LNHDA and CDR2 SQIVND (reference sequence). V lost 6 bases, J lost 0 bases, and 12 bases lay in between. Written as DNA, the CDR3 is TGTGCCAGTAGGGCGGGACGGTTCTCTGGGGCCAACGTCCTGACTTTC. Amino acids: CASRAGRFSGANVLTF.

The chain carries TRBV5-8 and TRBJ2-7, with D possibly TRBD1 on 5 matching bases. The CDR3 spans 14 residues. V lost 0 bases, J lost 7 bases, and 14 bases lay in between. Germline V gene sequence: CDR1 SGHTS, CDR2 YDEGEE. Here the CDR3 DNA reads TGTGCCAGCAGCTTGGTTGGGGCAGGGCGAGAGCAGTACTTC. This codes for CASSLVGAGREQYF. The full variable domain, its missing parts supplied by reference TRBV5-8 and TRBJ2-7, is EAGVTQSPTHLIKTRGQQATLRCSPISGHTSVYWYQQALGLGLQFLLWYDEGEERNRGNFPPRFSGRQFPNYSSELNVNALELEDSALYLCASSLVGAGREQYFGPGTRLTVT.

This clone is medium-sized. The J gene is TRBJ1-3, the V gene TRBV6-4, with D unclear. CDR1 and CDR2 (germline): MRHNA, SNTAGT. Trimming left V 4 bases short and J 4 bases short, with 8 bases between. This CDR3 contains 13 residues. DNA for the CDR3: TGTGCCAGCAGTGCATCCCAGGGAAACACCATATATTTT. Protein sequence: CASSASQGNTIYF.

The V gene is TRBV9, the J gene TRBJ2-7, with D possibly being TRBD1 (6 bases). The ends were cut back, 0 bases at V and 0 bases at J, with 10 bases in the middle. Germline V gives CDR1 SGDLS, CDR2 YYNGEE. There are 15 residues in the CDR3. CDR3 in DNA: TGTGCCAGCAGCGTAGGAGGACAGACCTCCTACGAGCAGTACTTC. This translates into CASSVGGQTSYEQYF.

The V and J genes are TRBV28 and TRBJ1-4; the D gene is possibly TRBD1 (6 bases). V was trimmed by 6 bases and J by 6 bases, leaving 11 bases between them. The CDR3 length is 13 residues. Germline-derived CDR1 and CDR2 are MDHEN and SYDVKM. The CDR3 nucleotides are TGTGCCAGCAGGGGACAAAGCTATGAAAAACTGTTTTTT. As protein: CASRGQSYEKLFF. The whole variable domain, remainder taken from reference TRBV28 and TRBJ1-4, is DVKVTQSSRYLVKRTGEKVFLECVQDMDHENMFWYRQDPGLGLRLIYFSYDVKMKEKGDIPEGYSVSREKKERFSLILESASTNQTSMYLCASRGQSYEKLFFGSGTQLSVL.

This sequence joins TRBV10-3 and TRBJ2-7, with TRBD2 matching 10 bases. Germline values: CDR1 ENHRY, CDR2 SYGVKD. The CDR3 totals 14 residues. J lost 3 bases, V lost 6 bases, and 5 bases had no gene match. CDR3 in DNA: TGTGCCATCAGACCTAGCGGGGGCCTCTACGAGCAGTACTTC. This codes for CAIRPSGGLYEQYF.

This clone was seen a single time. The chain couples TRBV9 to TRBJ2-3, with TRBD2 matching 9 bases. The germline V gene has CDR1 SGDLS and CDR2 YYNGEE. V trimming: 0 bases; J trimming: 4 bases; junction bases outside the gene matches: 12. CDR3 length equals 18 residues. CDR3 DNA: TGTGCCAGCAGCGTAGCTCCGAGCAGCGGGGGGTTGGCAGATACGCAGTATTTT. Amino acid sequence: CASSVAPSSGGLADTQYF.

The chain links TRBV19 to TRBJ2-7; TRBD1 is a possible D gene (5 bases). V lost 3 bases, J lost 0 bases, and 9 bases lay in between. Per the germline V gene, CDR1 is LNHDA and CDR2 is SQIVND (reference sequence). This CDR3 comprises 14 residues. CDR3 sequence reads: CASSIARDSYEQYF. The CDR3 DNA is TGTGCCAGTAGTATCGCCAGGGACTCCTACGAGCAGTACTTC.